These 25 T cell receptor beta chains were sequenced from one sample in a study of vaccination effects on CD4 cells after COVID-19. TCRdb keeps only in-frame clones here, not all; method: immunoSEQ multiplex PCR. The sample has some 69,000 clones, approximately 74% seen once. What these receptors recognize is not known. Ahead of sequencing, the ViraFEST assay grew antigen-specific CD4+ T cells using viral peptide pools. Subsequent to a culture period of about ten days, CD4+ T cells were isolated. Nobody among the vaccine recipients had prior SARS-CoV-2 infection (nucleocapsid antibodies were negative). This sample comprised CD4+ T cells from PBMCs cultured with HCoV-NL63 spike peptides, obtained before COVID-19 vaccination. These receptors originate from a human donor who received a COVID-19 vaccine.

The genes are TRBV24-1 and TRBJ2-3, with D unclear. This CDR3 contains 15 residues. CDR1 KGHDR and CDR2 SFDVKD come from the germline V gene. Trimming removed 2 bases at V and 4 bases at J, with 12 bases between. CDR3 sequence reads: CATSDSQGSADTQYF. Written as DNA, the CDR3 is TGTGCCACCAGTGATTCGCAAGGTTCAGCAGATACGCAGTATTTT.

The chain has TRBV15 and TRBJ1-3; D unresolved. Germline CDR1 and CDR2: LNHNV and YYDKDF (reference sequence). Deletions cut 3 bases from V and 9 bases from J, with 15 bases between. CDR3 size: 14 residues. For the CDR3, the DNA is TGTGCCACCAGCAGGGTTTTAAGTGCGCGCACCATATATTTT. Residues: CATSRVLSARTIYF.

J is TRBJ1-1 and V is TRBV6-5, with 8 bases aligning to TRBD1. CDR1 MNHEY and CDR2 SVGAGI come from the germline V gene. The CDR3 spans 14 residues. Losses at the gene ends were 6 bases for V and 1 base for J; bases not matched to a gene: 4. The CDR3 here is CASSRQGTNTEAFF. The CDR3 coding sequence is TGTGCCAGCAGCCGACAGGGGACGAACACTGAAGCTTTCTTT.

The chain joins TRBV5-1 to TRBJ1-2, with D hard to call. Germline V gene lookup returns CDR1 SGHRS and CDR2 YFSETQ. Trimming stripped 2 bases from V and 3 bases from J, with 8 bases between. The CDR3 is made up of 13 amino acids. CDR3 nucleotides: TGCGCCAGCAGCTTCGGCGAACACTATGGCTACACCTTC. It translates to CASSFGEHYGYTF. The full variable domain, in which reference TRBV5-1 and TRBJ1-2 provide the parts outside the CDR3, is KAGVTQTPRYLIKTRGQQVTLSCSPISGHRSVSWYQQTPGQGLQFLFEYFSETQRNKGNFPGRFSGRQFSNSRSEMNVSTLELGDSALYLCASSFGEHYGYTFGSGTRLTVV.

The chain employs TRBV28 and TRBJ1-5; D not certain. V lost 4 bases and J lost 11, with 12 bases in between. Looked up from germline, CDR1 is MDHEN and CDR2 is SYDVKM. The CDR3 has 12 amino acids. CDR3 amino acids: CASSSGPRAQHF. The CDR3 DNA reads TGTGCCAGCAGTTCCGGACCTCGGGCCCAGCATTTT.

This clone was seen only a few times. The chain uses TRBV9 and TRBJ1-6; the match to TRBD1 covers 8 bases. Germline CDR1 SGDLS, CDR2 YYNGEE. Trimming removed 0 bases from V and 10 bases from J; junction bases left unmatched: 6. The CDR3 spans 15 residues. The CDR3 DNA is TGTGCCAGCAGCGTAGCCGGACAGGGCTGGTCACCCCTCCACTTT. Its translation is CASSVAGQGWSPLHF.

This clone appeared once. The chain has TRBV6-5 and TRBJ2-5; D is undetermined. With 8 bases removed from V and 4 bases from J, the gap between germline ends came to 14 bases. The germline V gene has CDR1 MNHEY and CDR2 SVGAGI. This CDR3 has 13 amino acids. Written as DNA, the CDR3 is TGTGCCAGCGGACGGATTTTGACAGAGACCCAGTACTTC. It yields the protein CASGRILTETQYF.

The genes are TRBV2 and TRBJ1-1; D call uncertain. CDR3 length equals 14 residues. CDR1 is SNHLY and CDR2 is FYNNEI in the germline V gene. The V end lost 2 bases, the J end lost 4 bases, and 11 bases lay between the germline ends. The CDR3 loop reads CASSETREGTEAFF. The CDR3 region has the DNA TGTGCCAGCAGTGAAACCCGCGAGGGCACTGAAGCTTTCTTT.

CDR3 region: CASSPRQGEQTQYF. CDR3 DNA sequence: TGTGCCAGCAGTCCGAGACAGGGGGAGCAGACCCAGTACTTC. The V gene is TRBV27, the J gene TRBJ2-5, with 9 bases lining up with TRBD1. The CDR3 has 14 residues. Germline CDR1 reads MNHEY; CDR2 reads SMNVEV (reference sequence). Trimming cost V 5 bases and J 6 bases; bases outside gene matches: 7.

The chain recombines TRBV27 with TRBJ1-1; D possibly corresponds to TRBD1 (5 bases). Germline lookup yields CDR1 MNHEY and CDR2 SMNVEV (reference sequence). This CDR3 has 16 amino acids. V was trimmed by 3 bases and J by 0 bases, leaving 14 bases between them. CDR3 DNA sequence: TGTGCCAGCAGTTTCTCCCTCGAGGACATGAACACTGAAGCTTTCTTT. Its protein product is CASSFSLEDMNTEAFF.

In its sample, this clone was seen once. V gene TRBV5-4 combines with J gene TRBJ2-2, with D hard to call. Germline V CDR1 and CDR2: SGHNT, YYREEE (reference sequence). The germline V and J ends were trimmed by 1 base and 0 bases, with 7 bases remaining between them. There are 15 residues in the CDR3. DNA of the CDR3: TGTGCCAGCAGCTTGCAAGGAACGAACACCGGGGAGCTGTTTTTT. Amino acid sequence: CASSLQGTNTGELFF.

This clone has a handful of counts. The chain carries TRBV27 and TRBJ2-7; 10 bases are a match to TRBD1. Trimming removed 6 bases from V and 2 bases from J; junction bases left unmatched: 7. The CDR3 consists of 15 residues. Germline V lookup: CDR1 MNHEY, CDR2 SMNVEV (reference sequence). The CDR3 is CASRDPGQGPYEQYV. The CDR3, as DNA: TGTGCCAGCAGAGACCCGGGACAGGGGCCCTACGAGCAGTACGTC.

This clone has only one observation. The V and J genes are TRBV6-6 and TRBJ2-7; no reliable D call. This CDR3 is built from 14 residues. V lost 2 bases to trimming and J lost 0 bases, with 8 bases between them. Per germline, CDR1 MNHNY and CDR2 SVGAGI (reference sequence). In DNA form, the CDR3 reads TGTGCCAGCAGTTACGACGATTACTCCTACGAGCAGTACGTC. Translated, it gives CASSYDDYSYEQYV.

This clone was seen a few times. The genes are TRBV6-6 and TRBJ2-3; 7 nucleotides align to TRBD2. J lost 2 bases, V lost 6 bases, and 5 bases had no gene match. This CDR3 region has 14 residues. The germline gives CDR1 MNHNY, CDR2 SVGAGI (reference sequence). The CDR3 DNA sequence: TGTGCCAGCAGGGATCTAGCGGCCACAGATACGCAGTATTTT. This translates into CASRDLAATDTQYF.

V and J are TRBV28 and TRBJ2-5; D unclear. V was shortened by 7 bases and J by 3 bases, with 15 bases between the two germline ends. Germline V gene data show CDR1 as MDHEN and CDR2 as SYDVKM. The CDR3 is 14 residues long. The CDR3 here is CASTYSGRKETQYF. In DNA, the CDR3 is TGTGCCAGCACCTACTCCGGCCGGAAAGAGACCCAGTACTTC.

The J gene is TRBJ2-5, the V gene TRBV5-4; 9 bases are a match to TRBD1. With V trimmed by 3 bases and J by 5 bases, 2 bases remained unmatched. The CDR3 totals 13 residues. The germline V gene has CDR1 SGHNT and CDR2 YYREEE (reference sequence). The CDR3 here is CASSSQGAETQYF. The CDR3 DNA reads as TGTGCCAGCAGCTCACAGGGGGCGGAGACCCAGTACTTC. The whole variable domain, remainder taken from reference TRBV5-4 and TRBJ2-5, is ETGVTQSPTHLIKTRGQQVTLRCSSQSGHNTVSWYQQALGQGPQFIFQYYREEENGRGNFPPRFSGLQFPNYSSELNVNALELDDSALYLCASSSQGAETQYFGPGTRLLVL.

The chain employs TRBV2 and TRBJ1-2; D unresolved. This CDR3 region has 13 residues. CDR1 and CDR2 from the germline V gene are SNHLY and FYNNEI. The V end was cut by 3 bases, the J end by 4 bases, with 9 bases between. CDR3: CASSDRPSYGYTF. CDR3 DNA: TGTGCCAGCAGTGACAGGCCTAGCTATGGCTACACCTTC.

This rearrangement joins TRBV9 to TRBJ1-3; D is perhaps TRBD1 (6 bases). CDR1 and CDR2 from the germline V gene are SGDLS and YYNGEE. The CDR3 is 15 residues long. Trimming shortened V by 4 bases and J by 1 base, and 12 bases separated the two germline ends. The CDR3 here is CASSTSGTSGNTIYF. The CDR3 DNA is TGTGCCAGCAGCACCTCCGGGACATCTGGAAACACCATATATTTT. Filled out from reference TRBV9 and TRBJ1-3, the complete variable domain reads DSGVTQTPKHLITATGQRVTLRCSPRSGDLSVYWYQQSLDQGLQFLIQYYNGEERAKGNILERFSAQQFPDLHSELNLSSLELGDSALYFCASSTSGTSGNTIYFGEGSWLTVV.

The CDR3 DNA follows: TGTGCCATCAGCGGACAGGGTATGAACACCGGGGAGCTGTTTTTT. Translating it yields CAISGQGMNTGELFF. The rearrangement joins TRBV10-3 to TRBJ2-2; TRBD1 matches at 8 bases. The length of the CDR3 is 15 residues. The germline CDR1 and CDR2 sequences are ENHRY and SYGVKD. V dropped 6 bases and J dropped 1; count of bases not matched to a gene: 4.

The rearrangement links TRBV6-5 to TRBJ2-1; 7 nucleotides align to TRBD2. This CDR3 contains 14 residues. CDR1 and CDR2 (germline): MNHEY, SVGAGI. With V trimmed by 6 bases and J by 8 bases, 10 bases remained unmatched. CDR3 DNA: TGTGCCAGCAGACGGACGGGGGGTTTTGATGAGCAGTTCTTC. Translated: CASRRTGGFDEQFF.

The V gene is TRBV29-1, the J gene TRBJ2-2; 10 bases match TRBD2. Germline V gives CDR1 SQVTM, CDR2 ANQGSEA. V lost 5 bases, J lost 1 base, and 4 bases stayed unmatched. This CDR3 is built from 15 residues. The CDR3: CSVQAGGKNTGELFF. The DNA of the CDR3 is TGCAGCGTTCAAGCGGGGGGGAAGAACACCGGGGAGCTGTTTTTT.

The chain couples TRBV7-8 to TRBJ2-7; perhaps TRBD1 as D (5 bases). V was shortened by 5 bases and J by 9 bases, with 11 bases between the two germline ends. Per germline, CDR1 SGHVS and CDR2 FQNEAQ. This CDR3 comprises 11 residues. DNA of the CDR3: TGTGCCAGCAGCAAAGGGGATGGGCAGTACGTC. Residues: CASSKGDGQYV.

The rearrangement links TRBV6-1 to TRBJ2-7; TRBD2 might be the D (6 bases). V lost 3 bases and J lost 0, with 12 bases in between. This CDR3 region has 15 residues. Germline V gene lookup returns CDR1 MNHNS and CDR2 SASEGT. The CDR3 DNA follows: TGTGCCAGCAGTGATCGGGGGAACCCCTCCTACGAGCAGTACGTC. It translates to CASSDRGNPSYEQYV.

The chain joins TRBV5-1 to TRBJ1-2, with no clear D. Germline CDR1 reads SGHRS; CDR2 reads YFSETQ. Between the trimmed V and J ends, which lost 4 bases and 0 bases, there was a span of 10 bases. This CDR3 is built from 14 residues. DNA of the CDR3: TGCGCCAGCAGCATTAACTCTGCTAACTATGGCTACACCTTC. Protein sequence: CASSINSANYGYTF.

The chain has TRBV5-4 and TRBJ1-1, with D possibly TRBD1 on 6 matching bases. CDR3 length: 14 residues. Germline loops: CDR1 SGHNT, CDR2 YYREEE (reference sequence). The ends were cut back, 3 bases at V and 4 bases at J, with 13 bases in the middle. CDR3 nucleotides: TGTGCCAGCAGCTACAGGGATCTGGTCACTGAAGCTTTCTTT. This codes for CASSYRDLVTEAFF.